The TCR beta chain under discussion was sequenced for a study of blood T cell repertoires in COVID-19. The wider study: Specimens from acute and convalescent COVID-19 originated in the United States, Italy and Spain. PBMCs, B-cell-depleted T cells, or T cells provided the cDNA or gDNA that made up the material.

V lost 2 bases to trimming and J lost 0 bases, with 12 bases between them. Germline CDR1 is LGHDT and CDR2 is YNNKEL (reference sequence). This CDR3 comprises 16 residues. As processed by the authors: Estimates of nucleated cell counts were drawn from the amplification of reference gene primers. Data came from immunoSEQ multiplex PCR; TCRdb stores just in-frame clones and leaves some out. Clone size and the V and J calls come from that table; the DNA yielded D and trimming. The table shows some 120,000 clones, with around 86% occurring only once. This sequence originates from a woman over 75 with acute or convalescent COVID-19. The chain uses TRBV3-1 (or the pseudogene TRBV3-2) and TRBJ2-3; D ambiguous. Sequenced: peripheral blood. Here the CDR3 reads CASSQRVTPSTDTQYF. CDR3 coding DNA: TGTGCCAGCAGCCAACGGGTCACCCCTAGCACAGATACGCAGTATTTT.